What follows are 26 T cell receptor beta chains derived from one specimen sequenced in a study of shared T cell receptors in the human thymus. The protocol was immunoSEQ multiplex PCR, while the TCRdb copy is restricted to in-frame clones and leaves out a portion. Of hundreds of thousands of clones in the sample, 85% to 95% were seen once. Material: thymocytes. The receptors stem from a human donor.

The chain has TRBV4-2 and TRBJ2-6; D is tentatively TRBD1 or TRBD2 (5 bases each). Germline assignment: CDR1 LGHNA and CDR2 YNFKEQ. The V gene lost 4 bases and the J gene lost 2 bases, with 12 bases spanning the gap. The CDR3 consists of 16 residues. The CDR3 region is CASSPRRGAGANVLTF. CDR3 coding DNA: TGTGCCAGCAGCCCTCGGAGAGGGGCTGGGGCCAACGTCCTGACTTTC.

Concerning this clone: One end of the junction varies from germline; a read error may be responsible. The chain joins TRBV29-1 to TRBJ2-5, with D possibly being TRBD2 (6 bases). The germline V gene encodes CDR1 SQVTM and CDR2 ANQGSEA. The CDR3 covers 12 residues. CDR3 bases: TGCAGCGTGGAAGGAGGGAAAGAGACCCAGTACTTC. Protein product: CSVEGGKETQYF. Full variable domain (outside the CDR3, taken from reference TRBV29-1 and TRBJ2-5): SAVISQKPSRDICQRGTSLTIQCQVDSQVTMMFWYRQQPGQSLTLIATANQGSEATYESGFVIDKFPISRPNLTFSTLTVSNMSPEDSSIYLCSVEGGKETQYFGPGTRLLVL.

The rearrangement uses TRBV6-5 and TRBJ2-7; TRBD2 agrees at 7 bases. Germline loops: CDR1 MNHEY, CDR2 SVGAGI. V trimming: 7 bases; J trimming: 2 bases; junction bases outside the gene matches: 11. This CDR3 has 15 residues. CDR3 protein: CASTPTTREAYEQYF. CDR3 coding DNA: TGTGCCAGCACTCCCACGACCCGGGAGGCCTACGAGCAGTACTTC.

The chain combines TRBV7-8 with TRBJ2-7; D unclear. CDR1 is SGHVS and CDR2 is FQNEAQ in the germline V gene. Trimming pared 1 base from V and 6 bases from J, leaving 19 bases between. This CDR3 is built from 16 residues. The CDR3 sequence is CASSLVAGRWTIEQYF. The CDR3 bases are TGTGCCAGCAGCTTAGTGGCAGGCCGCTGGACGATCGAGCAGTACTTC.

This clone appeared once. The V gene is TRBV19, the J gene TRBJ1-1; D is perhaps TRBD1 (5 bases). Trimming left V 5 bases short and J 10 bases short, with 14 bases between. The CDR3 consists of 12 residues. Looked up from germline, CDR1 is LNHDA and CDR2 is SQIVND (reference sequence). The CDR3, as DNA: TGTGCCAGTAGTTCCCGACAGCCCCGAGCTTTCTTT. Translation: CASSSRQPRAFF.

The CDR3, as DNA: TGTGCCAGCAGTTTATGGACAGGAGAGAACAATGAGCAGTTCTTC. This sequence encodes CASSLWTGENNEQFF. This rearrangement joins TRBV27 to TRBJ2-1; TRBD1 matches 7 bases. V shed 1 base and J 5 bases; nucleotides not matched to a gene: 5. CDR1 is MNHEY and CDR2 is SMNVEV in the germline V gene (reference sequence). The CDR3 contains 15 residues.

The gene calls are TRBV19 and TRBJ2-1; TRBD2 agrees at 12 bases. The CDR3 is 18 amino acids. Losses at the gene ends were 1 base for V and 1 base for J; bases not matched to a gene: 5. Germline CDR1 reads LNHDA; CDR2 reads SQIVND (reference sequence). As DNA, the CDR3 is TGTGCCAGTAGTATAGGACTAGCGGGAGAGCGATCCTACAATGAGCAGTTCTTC. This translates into CASSIGLAGERSYNEQFF.

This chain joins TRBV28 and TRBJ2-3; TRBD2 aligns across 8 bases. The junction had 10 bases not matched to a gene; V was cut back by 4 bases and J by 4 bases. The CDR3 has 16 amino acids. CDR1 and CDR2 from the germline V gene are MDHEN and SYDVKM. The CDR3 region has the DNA TGTGCCAGCAGTTCCCCGGGACTAGGAAAGGCAGATACGCAGTATTTT. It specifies CASSSPGLGKADTQYF.

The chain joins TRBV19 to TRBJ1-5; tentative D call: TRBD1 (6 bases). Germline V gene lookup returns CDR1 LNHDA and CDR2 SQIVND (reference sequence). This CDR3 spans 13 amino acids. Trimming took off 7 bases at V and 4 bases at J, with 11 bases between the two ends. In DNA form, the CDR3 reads TGTGCCAGTATCGGGGGGCAAAATCAGCCCCAGCATTTT. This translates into CASIGGQNQPQHF. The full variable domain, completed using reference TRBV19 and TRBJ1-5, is DGGITQSPKYLFRKEGQNVTLSCEQNLNHDAMYWYRQDPGQGLRLIYYSQIVNDFQKGDIAEGYSVSREKKESFPLTVTSAQKNPTAFYLCASIGGQNQPQHFGDGTRLSIL.

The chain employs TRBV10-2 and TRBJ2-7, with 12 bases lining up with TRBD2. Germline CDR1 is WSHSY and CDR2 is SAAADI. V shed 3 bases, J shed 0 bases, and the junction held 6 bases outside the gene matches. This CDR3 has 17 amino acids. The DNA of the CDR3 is TGCGCCAGCAGTGATGTACCTAGCGGGAGGGCCTCCTACGAGCAGTACTTC. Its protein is CASSDVPSGRASYEQYF.

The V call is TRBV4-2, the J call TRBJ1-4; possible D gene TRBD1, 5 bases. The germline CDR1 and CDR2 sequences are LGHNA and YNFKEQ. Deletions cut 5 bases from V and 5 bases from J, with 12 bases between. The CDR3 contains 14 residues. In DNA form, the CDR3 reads TGTGCCAGCAGCAGGACAACCGTCAATGAAAAACTGTTTTTT. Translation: CASSRTTVNEKLFF.

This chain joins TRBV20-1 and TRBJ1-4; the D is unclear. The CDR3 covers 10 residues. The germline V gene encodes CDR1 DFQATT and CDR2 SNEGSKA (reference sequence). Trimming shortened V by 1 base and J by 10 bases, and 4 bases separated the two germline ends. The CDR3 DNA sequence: TGCAGTGCTAGAGTTGGAAAACTGTTTTTT. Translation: CSARVGKLFF.

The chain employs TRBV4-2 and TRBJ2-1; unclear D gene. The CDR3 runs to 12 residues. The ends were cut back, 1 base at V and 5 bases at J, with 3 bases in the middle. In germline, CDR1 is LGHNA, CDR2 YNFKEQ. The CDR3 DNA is TGTGCCAGCAGCCAAGTAGACAATGAGCAGTTCTTC. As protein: CASSQVDNEQFF.

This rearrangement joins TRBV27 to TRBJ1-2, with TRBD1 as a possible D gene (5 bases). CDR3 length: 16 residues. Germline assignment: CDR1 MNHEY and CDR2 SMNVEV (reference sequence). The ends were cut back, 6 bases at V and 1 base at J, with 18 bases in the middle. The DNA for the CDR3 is TGTGCCAGCAGCTCAGGGTACCCCACGATTAACTATGGCTACACCTTC. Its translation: CASSSGYPTINYGYTF.

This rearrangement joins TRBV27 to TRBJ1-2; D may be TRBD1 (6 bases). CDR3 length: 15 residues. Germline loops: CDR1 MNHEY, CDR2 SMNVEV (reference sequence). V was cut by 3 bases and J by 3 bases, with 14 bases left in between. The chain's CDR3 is CASSLSPQGYYGYTF. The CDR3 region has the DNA TGTGCCAGCAGTTTGTCCCCCCAGGGGTACTATGGCTACACCTTC.

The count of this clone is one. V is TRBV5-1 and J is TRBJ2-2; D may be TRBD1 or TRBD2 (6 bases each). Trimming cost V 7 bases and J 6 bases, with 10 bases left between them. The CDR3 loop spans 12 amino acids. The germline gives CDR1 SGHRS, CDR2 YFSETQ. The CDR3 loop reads CASRRGPGELFF. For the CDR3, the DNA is TGCGCCAGCCGCCGGGGGCCCGGGGAGCTGTTTTTT. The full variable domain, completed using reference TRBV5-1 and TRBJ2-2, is KAGVTQTPRYLIKTRGQQVTLSCSPISGHRSVSWYQQTPGQGLQFLFEYFSETQRNKGNFPGRFSGRQFSNSRSEMNVSTLELGDSALYLCASRRGPGELFFGEGSRLTVL.

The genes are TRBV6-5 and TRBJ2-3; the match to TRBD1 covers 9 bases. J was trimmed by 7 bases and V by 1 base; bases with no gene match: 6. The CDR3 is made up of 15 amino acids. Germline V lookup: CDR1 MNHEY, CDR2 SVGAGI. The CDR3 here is CASSYFDRGRNTQYF. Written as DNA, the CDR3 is TGTGCCAGCAGTTACTTCGACAGGGGGAGGAATACGCAGTATTTT.

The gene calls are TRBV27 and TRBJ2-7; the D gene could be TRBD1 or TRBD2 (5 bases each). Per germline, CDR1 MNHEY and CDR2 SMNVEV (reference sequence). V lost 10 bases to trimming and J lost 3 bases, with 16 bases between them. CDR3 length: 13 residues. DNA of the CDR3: TGTGCCACCTCGGGACCCCGGCACTACGAGCAGTACTTC. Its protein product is CATSGPRHYEQYF.

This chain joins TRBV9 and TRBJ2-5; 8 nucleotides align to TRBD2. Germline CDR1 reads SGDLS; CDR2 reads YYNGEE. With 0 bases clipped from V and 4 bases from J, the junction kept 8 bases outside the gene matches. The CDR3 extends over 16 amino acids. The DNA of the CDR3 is TGTGCCAGCAGCGTAGCTACGTTAGCGGGGCTAGAGACCCAGTACTTC. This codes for CASSVATLAGLETQYF. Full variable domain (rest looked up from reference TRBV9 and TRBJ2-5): DSGVTQTPKHLITATGQRVTLRCSPRSGDLSVYWYQQSLDQGLQFLIQYYNGEERAKGNILERFSAQQFPDLHSELNLSSLELGDSALYFCASSVATLAGLETQYFGPGTRLLVL.

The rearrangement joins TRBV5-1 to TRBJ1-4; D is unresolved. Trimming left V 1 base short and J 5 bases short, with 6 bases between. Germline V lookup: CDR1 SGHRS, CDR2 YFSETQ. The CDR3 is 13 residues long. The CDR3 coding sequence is TGCGCCAGCAGCTTGTCCGGGAATGAAAAACTGTTTTTT. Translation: CASSLSGNEKLFF.

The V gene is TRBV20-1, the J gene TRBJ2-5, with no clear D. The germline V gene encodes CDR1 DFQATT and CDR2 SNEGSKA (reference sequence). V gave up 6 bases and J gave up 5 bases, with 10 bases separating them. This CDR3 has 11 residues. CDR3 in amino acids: CSAGSQETQYF. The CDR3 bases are TGCAGTGCCGGTAGCCAGGAGACCCAGTACTTC.

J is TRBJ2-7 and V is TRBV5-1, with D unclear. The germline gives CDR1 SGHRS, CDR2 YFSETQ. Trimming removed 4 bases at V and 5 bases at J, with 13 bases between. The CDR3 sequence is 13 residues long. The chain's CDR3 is CASSLISRNEQYF. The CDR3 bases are TGCGCCAGCAGCCTCATTAGTAGAAACGAGCAGTACTTC.

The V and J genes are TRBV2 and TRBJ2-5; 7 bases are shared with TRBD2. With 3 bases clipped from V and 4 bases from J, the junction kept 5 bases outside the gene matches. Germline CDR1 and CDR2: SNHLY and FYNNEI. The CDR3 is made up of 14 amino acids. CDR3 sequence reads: CASSDGAGAETQYF. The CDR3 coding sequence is TGTGCCAGCAGTGATGGGGCGGGAGCAGAGACCCAGTACTTC.

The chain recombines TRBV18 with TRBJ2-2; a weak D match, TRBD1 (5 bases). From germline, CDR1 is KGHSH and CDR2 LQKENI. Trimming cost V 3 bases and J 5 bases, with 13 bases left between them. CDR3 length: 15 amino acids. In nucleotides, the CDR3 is TGTGCCAGCTCACCCAAGGGGAAGGGAACCGGGGAGCTGTTTTTT. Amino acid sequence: CASSPKGKGTGELFF.

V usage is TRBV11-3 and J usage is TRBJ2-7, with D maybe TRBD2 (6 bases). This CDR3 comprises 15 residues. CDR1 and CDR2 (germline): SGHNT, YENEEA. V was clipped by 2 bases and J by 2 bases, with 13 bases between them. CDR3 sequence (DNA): TGTGCCAGCAGCTTAAGGTCGGGAGCAGCCTACGAGCAGTACTTC. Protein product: CASSLRSGAAYEQYF.

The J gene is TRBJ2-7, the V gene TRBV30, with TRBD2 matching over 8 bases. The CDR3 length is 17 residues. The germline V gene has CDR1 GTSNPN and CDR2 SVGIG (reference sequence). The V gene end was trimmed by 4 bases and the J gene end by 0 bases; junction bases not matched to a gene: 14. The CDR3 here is CAWKSGLAGTSSYEQYF. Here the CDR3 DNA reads TGTGCCTGGAAAAGTGGTCTAGCGGGTACCAGCTCCTACGAGCAGTACTTC. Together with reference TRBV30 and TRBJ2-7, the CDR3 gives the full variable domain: SQTIHQWPATLVQPVGSPLSLECTVEGTSNPNLYWYRQAAGRGLQLLFYSVGIGQISSEVPQNLSASRPQDRQFILSSKKLLLSDSGFYLCAWKSGLAGTSSYEQYFGPGTRLTVT.